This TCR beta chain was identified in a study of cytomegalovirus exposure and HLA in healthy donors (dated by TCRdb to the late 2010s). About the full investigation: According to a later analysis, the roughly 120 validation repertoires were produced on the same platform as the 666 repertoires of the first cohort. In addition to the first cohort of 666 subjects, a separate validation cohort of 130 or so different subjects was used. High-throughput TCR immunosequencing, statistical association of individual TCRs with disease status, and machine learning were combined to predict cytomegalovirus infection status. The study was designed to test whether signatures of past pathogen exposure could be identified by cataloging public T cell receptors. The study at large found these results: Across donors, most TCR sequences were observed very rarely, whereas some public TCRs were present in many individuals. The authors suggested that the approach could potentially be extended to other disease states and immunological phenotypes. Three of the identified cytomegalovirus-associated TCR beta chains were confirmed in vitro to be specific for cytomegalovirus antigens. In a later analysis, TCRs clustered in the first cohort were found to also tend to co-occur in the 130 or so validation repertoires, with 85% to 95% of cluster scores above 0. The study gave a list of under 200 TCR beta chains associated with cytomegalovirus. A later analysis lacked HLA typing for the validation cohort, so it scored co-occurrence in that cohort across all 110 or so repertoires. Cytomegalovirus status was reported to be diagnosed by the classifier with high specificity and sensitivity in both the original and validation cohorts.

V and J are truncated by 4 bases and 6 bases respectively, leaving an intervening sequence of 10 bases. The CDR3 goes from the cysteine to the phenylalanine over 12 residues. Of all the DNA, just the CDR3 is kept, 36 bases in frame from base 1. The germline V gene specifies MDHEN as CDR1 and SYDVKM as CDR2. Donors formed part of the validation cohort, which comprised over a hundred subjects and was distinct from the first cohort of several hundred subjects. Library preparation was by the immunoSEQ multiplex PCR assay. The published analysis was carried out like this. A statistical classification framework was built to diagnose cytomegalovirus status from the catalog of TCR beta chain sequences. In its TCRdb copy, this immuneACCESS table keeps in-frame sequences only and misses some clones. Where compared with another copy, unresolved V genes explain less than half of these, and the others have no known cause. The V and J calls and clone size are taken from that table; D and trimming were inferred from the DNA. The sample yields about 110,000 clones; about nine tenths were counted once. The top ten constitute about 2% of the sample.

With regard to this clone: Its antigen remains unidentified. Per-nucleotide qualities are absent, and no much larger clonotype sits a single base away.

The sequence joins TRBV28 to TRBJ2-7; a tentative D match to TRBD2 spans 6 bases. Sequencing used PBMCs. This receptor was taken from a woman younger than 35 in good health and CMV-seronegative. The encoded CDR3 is CASSWGVGEQYF. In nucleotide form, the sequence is TGTGCCAGCAGTTGGGGGGTAGGCGAGCAGTACTTC.